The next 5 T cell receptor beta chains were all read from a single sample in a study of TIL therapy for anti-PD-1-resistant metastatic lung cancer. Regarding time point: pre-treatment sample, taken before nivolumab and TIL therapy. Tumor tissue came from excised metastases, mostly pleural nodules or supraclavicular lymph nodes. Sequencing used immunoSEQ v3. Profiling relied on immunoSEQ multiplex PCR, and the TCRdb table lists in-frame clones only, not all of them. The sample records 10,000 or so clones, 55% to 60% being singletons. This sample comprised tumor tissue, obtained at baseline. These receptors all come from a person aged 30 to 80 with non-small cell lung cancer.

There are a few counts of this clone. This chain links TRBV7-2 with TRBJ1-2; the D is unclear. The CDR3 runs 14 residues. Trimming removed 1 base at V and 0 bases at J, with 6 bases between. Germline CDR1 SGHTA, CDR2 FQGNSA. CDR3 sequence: CASSLEQTNYGYTF. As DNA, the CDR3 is TGTGCCAGCAGCTTAGAGCAAACTAACTATGGCTACACCTTC.

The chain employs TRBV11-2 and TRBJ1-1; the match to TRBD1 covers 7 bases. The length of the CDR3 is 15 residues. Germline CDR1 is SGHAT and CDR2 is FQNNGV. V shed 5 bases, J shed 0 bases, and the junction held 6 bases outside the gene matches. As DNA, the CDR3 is TGTGCCAGCAGCCAGCAGACAGGGTTGAACACTGAAGCTTTCTTT. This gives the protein CASSQQTGLNTEAFF.

The CDR3, as DNA: TGTGCCAGCTCACCTAGCACAGATACGCAGTATTTT. Translated, it gives CASSPSTDTQYF. The chain combines TRBV18 with TRBJ2-3; no clear D gene. Trimming left V 3 bases short and J 0 bases short, with 1 base between. Per the germline V gene, CDR1 is KGHSH and CDR2 is LQKENI. The CDR3 is made up of 12 amino acids.

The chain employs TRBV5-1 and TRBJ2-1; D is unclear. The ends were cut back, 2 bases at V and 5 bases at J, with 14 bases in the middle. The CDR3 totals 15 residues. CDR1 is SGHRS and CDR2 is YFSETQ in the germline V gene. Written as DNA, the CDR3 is TGCGCCAGCAGCTTTTTGTCGGGTGGGGACAATGAGCAGTTCTTC. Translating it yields CASSFLSGGDNEQFF.

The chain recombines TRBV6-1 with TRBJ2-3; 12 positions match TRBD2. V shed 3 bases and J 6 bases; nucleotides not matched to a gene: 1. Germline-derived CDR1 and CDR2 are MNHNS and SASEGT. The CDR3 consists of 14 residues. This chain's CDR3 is CASSDLAGGDTQYF. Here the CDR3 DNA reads TGTGCCAGCAGTGATCTAGCGGGAGGGGATACGCAGTATTTT.